The 12 T cell receptor beta chains reported below all come from one sample, sequenced in a study of T cell responses to AZD1222 COVID-19 vaccine. Measured with immunoSEQ multiplex PCR; TCRdb has only the in-frame clones, and not every one. In the table there are some 91,000 clones, around 90% of which are singletons. The source was peripheral blood, collected on day 0 of AZD1222 vaccination. The origin of the receptors is an adult in good health.

CDR3 nucleotides: TGCGCCAGCAGCTTCCCTCAGGAGTTTGGGACAGATACGCAGTATTTT. Amino acids: CASSFPQEFGTDTQYF. J is TRBJ2-3 and V is TRBV5-1; D gene unclear. The CDR3 extends over 16 amino acids. Trimming took 2 bases from V and 3 from J, leaving 16 bases between them. CDR1 is SGHRS and CDR2 is YFSETQ in the germline V gene.

A single count supports this clone. This chain connects TRBV6-5 to TRBJ2-7; TRBD1 matches at 8 bases. J gave up 2 bases and V 0 bases, and 6 bases lay outside the gene matches. The germline V gene encodes CDR1 MNHEY and CDR2 SVGAGI. This CDR3 has 16 residues. The CDR3 sequence: CASSYSILQGAYEQYF. The CDR3 coding sequence is TGTGCCAGCAGTTACTCTATATTACAGGGGGCCTACGAGCAGTACTTC.

The chain recombines TRBV5-1 with TRBJ2-2; TRBD1 agrees at 8 bases. Germline lookup yields CDR1 SGHRS and CDR2 YFSETQ. CDR3 length equals 13 residues. J was trimmed by 3 bases and V by 7 bases; bases with no gene match: 2. CDR3 nucleotide sequence: TGCGCCAGCTACAGGGGGGACACCGGGGAGCTGTTTTTT. Protein sequence: CASYRGDTGELFF.

The rearrangement uses TRBV9 and TRBJ2-5; the D gene is possibly TRBD2 (6 bases). V lost 2 bases and J lost 3, with 11 bases in between. Germline loops: CDR1 SGDLS, CDR2 YYNGEE. The CDR3 has 14 residues. In nucleotides, the CDR3 is TGTGCCAGCAGCGTGCAGGGAGGAGAAGAGACCCAGTACTTC. This gives the protein CASSVQGGEETQYF. The full variable domain, rest sourced from reference TRBV9 and TRBJ2-5, is DSGVTQTPKHLITATGQRVTLRCSPRSGDLSVYWYQQSLDQGLQFLIQYYNGEERAKGNILERFSAQQFPDLHSELNLSSLELGDSALYFCASSVQGGEETQYFGPGTRLLVL.

The chain links TRBV19 to TRBJ1-2; no definite D call. Germline CDR1 reads LNHDA; CDR2 reads SQIVND (reference sequence). V lost 6 bases to trimming and J lost 8 bases, with 13 bases between them. This CDR3 is built from 12 residues. CDR3 in amino acids: CASSHVGEGYTF. For the CDR3, the DNA is TGTGCCAGTAGCCACGTCGGGGAGGGCTACACCTTC.

This clone was observed once. This chain connects TRBV14 to TRBJ1-6; no clear D gene. The CDR3 length is 12 residues. Trimming removed 2 bases from V and 14 bases from J, with 10 bases in between. Germline values: CDR1 SGHDN, CDR2 FVKESK. CDR3 nucleotide sequence: TGTGCCAGCAGCCAACTTTGGTCGTCCCTCCACTTT. Translating gives CASSQLWSSLHF.

CDR3: CASSLDRNTEAFF. Here the CDR3 DNA reads TGCGCCAGCAGCTTGGACAGGAACACTGAAGCTTTCTTT. The rearrangement joins TRBV5-1 to TRBJ1-1; no clear D. V was shortened by 0 bases and J by 1 base, with 4 bases between the two germline ends. The CDR3 sequence is 13 residues long. The V gene's germline CDR1 is SGHRS and CDR2 YFSETQ.

The rearrangement links TRBV7-8 to TRBJ1-1; D unresolved. The CDR3 has 15 residues. From germline, CDR1 is SGHVS and CDR2 FQNEAQ. Deletions cut 5 bases from V and 1 base from J, with 14 bases between. For the CDR3, the DNA is TGTGCCAGCAGCGCCGGCCGGGTCCGGAACACTGAAGCTTTCTTT. Amino acids: CASSAGRVRNTEAFF.

The rearrangement links TRBV2 to TRBJ2-3; the D gene is possibly TRBD2 (6 bases). The CDR3 contains 15 residues. In germline, CDR1 is SNHLY, CDR2 FYNNEI. V lost 8 bases to trimming and J lost 4 bases, with 19 bases between them. The CDR3 region has the DNA TGTGCCAGCCTTCTCGGGACTCAAACCCCAGATACGCAGTATTTT. This codes for CASLLGTQTPDTQYF. Drawing the rest from reference TRBV2 and TRBJ2-3, the complete variable domain is EPEVTQTPSHQVTQMGQEVILRCVPISNHLYFYWYRQILGQKVEFLVSFYNNEISEKSEIFDDQFSVERPDGSNFTLKIRSTKLEDSAMYFCASLLGTQTPDTQYFGPGTRLTVL.

This clone was found a few times. The CDR3 nucleotides are TGTGCCAGTTCGTATCAAGGTCGAAGCAATCAGCCCCAGCATTTT. This encodes CASSYQGRSNQPQHF. The chain couples TRBV19 to TRBJ1-5; D uncertain. Germline CDR1 reads LNHDA; CDR2 reads SQIVND (reference sequence). Trimming pared 8 bases from V and 1 base from J, leaving 15 bases between. The CDR3 consists of 15 residues. The variable domain in full, with the rest retrieved from reference TRBV19 and TRBJ1-5, is DGGITQSPKYLFRKEGQNVTLSCEQNLNHDAMYWYRQDPGQGLRLIYYSQIVNDFQKGDIAEGYSVSREKKESFPLTVTSAQKNPTAFYLCASSYQGRSNQPQHFGDGTRLSIL.

This clone has only one observation. The genes are TRBV2 and TRBJ1-4; D uncertain. In germline, CDR1 is SNHLY, CDR2 FYNNEI. The CDR3 runs to 14 residues. The V and J ends lost 7 bases and 0 bases respectively, with 9 bases between them. The CDR3 spells CASIGRATNEKLFF. CDR3 DNA: TGTGCCAGCATAGGAAGGGCAACTAATGAAAAACTGTTTTTT. The entire variable domain, with the rest obtained from reference TRBV2 and TRBJ1-4, is as follows: EPEVTQTPSHQVTQMGQEVILRCVPISNHLYFYWYRQILGQKVEFLVSFYNNEISEKSEIFDDQFSVERPDGSNFTLKIRSTKLEDSAMYFCASIGRATNEKLFFGSGTQLSVL.

The chain is built from TRBV2 and TRBJ1-6; D possibly corresponds to TRBD1 (5 bases). CDR1 is SNHLY and CDR2 is FYNNEI in the germline V gene. The CDR3 length is 15 residues. V was pared by 10 bases and J by 7 bases, with 20 bases between. The CDR3 here is CATGDLSDLNSPLHF. The CDR3 nucleotides are TGTGCCACCGGGGACTTATCGGACCTCAATTCACCCCTCCACTTT.